This is a list of T cell receptor beta chains from one sample in a study of CD8 T cells in ankylosing spondylitis. TCRdb reprocessed the 5' RACE reads via MiXCR and lists one record per CDR3 protein. The table has hundreds of thousands of distinct CDR3 sequences, more than 9.5% seen once. Sequenced sample: blood, either unsorted or a sorted T cell fraction (not recorded which). The receptors derive from a male donor with ankylosing spondylitis. CDR3s include the opening cysteine and the closing phenylalanine or tryptophan. D genes are given only for firm matches. Expanded clones get a size class; other rows say once, few or many, or leave the size out.

cdr3_aa cdr3_nt clone_size j_call d_call v_call cdr3_length
CASTQTSGRPLADTQYF TGTGCCAGCACCCAAACCAGCGGGAGGCCCCTCGCAGATACGCAGTATTTT NA TRBJ2-3 TRBD2 TRBV6-1 17
CSARGGRGQPQHF TGCAGTGCTAGAGGTGGGCGTGGTCAGCCCCAGCATTTT few TRBJ1-5 NA TRBV20-1 13
CASSFRQGNTEAFF TGTGCCAGCAGTTTTCGGCAGGGGAACACTGAAGCTTTCTTT many TRBJ1-1 NA TRBV12-3/TRBV12-4 14
CASSVGRNYGYTF TGCGCCAGCAGCGTGGGACGGAACTATGGCTACACCTTC many TRBJ1-2 NA TRBV5-1 13
CASSKMGEAFF TGTGCCAGCAGCAAGATGGGTGAAGCTTTCTTT NA TRBJ1-1 NA TRBV12-3/TRBV12-4 11
CASSPGTGNTIYF TGTGCCAGCTCGCCGGGGACTGGAAACACCATATATTTT NA TRBJ1-3 NA TRBV18 13
CASSQGAGLAGTYEQYF TGTGCCAGCAGCCAAGGGGCAGGGCTAGCGGGCACCTACGAGCAGTACTTC few TRBJ2-7 TRBD2 TRBV14 17
CASSSSGGANYGYTF TGTGCCAGCAGCTCATCTGGGGGGGCGAACTATGGCTACACCTTC few TRBJ1-2 NA TRBV11-2 15
CASSPPEAGGYNEQFF TGTGCCAGCTCACCACCGGAAGCGGGAGGATACAATGAGCAGTTCTTC NA TRBJ2-1 TRBD2 TRBV18 16
CASRMSGGSSYEQYF TGTGCCAGCAGAATGAGCGGAGGGAGCTCCTACGAGCAGTACTTC few TRBJ2-7 NA TRBV6-2/TRBV6-3 15
CASSLNVAHNEQFF TGTGCCAGCAGTCTCAACGTGGCACACAATGAGCAGTTCTTC few TRBJ2-1 NA TRBV12-3/TRBV12-4 14
CASSTQHGEEGQETQYF TGTGCCAGCAGCACACAACACGGAGAGGAAGGGCAAGAGACCCAGTACTTC once TRBJ2-5 NA TRBV21-1 17
CASSLRTRNEQFF TGCGCCAGCAGCTTGAGGACGAGGAATGAGCAGTTCTTC few TRBJ2-1 NA TRBV5-1 13
CASSTTRVSSYNEQFF TGTGCCAGCAGCACCACCAGGGTGTCCTCCTACAATGAGCAGTTCTTC few TRBJ2-1 NA TRBV5-5 16
CASSFAQEQFF TGTGCCAGCAGTTTTGCACAAGAGCAGTTCTTC many TRBJ2-1 NA TRBV12-3/TRBV12-4 11
CSARDPAGQGFSNYGYTF TGCAGTGCTAGAGATCCGGCGGGACAGGGGTTTTCTAACTATGGCTACACCTTC NA TRBJ1-2 TRBD1 TRBV20-1 18
CASSQAGRNTEAFF TGTGCCAGCAGCCAAGCAGGGAGGAACACTGAAGCTTTCTTT many TRBJ1-1 NA TRBV3-1 14
CSVEDNLAGVNEQFF TGCAGCGTTGAAGATAACCTAGCGGGAGTCAATGAGCAGTTCTTC many TRBJ2-1 TRBD2 TRBV29-1 15
CASSQGAGGRNEQFF TGTGCCAGCAGCCAAGGGGCGGGAGGCCGCAATGAGCAGTTCTTC many TRBJ2-1 TRBD2 TRBV3-1 15